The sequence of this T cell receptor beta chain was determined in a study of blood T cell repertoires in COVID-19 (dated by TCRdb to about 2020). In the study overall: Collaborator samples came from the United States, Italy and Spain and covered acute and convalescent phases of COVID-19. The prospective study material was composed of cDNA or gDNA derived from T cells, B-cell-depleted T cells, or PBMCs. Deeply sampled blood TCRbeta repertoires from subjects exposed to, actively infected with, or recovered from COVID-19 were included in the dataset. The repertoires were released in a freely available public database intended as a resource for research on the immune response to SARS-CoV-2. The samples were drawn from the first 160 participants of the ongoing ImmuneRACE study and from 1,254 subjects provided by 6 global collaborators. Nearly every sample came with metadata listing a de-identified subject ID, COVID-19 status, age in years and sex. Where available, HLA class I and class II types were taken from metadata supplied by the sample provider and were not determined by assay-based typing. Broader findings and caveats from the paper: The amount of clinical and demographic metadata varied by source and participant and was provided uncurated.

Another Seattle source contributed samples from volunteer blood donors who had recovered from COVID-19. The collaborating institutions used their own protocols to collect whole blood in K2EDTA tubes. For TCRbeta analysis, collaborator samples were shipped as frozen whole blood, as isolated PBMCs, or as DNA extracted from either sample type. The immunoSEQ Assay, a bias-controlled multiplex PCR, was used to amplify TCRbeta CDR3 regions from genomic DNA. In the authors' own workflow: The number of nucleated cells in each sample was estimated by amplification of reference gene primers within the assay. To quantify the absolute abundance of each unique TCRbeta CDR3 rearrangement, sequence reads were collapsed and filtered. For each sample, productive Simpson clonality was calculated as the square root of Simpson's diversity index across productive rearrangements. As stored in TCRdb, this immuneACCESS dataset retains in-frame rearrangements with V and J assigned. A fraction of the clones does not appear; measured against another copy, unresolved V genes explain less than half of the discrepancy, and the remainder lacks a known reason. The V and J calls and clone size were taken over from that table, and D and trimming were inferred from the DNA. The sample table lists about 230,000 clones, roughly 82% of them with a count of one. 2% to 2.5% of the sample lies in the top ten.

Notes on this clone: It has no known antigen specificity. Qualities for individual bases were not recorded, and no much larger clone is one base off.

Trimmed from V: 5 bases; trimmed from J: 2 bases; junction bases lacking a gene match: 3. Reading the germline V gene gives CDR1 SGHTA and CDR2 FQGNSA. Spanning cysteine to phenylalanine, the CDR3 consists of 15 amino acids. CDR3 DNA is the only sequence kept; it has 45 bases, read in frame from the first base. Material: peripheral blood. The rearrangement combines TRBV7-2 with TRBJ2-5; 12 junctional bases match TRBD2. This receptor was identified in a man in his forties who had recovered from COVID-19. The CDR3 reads CASSPTSGGQETQYF. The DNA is TGTGCCAGCAGCCCGACTAGCGGGGGACAAGAGACCCAGTACTTC.